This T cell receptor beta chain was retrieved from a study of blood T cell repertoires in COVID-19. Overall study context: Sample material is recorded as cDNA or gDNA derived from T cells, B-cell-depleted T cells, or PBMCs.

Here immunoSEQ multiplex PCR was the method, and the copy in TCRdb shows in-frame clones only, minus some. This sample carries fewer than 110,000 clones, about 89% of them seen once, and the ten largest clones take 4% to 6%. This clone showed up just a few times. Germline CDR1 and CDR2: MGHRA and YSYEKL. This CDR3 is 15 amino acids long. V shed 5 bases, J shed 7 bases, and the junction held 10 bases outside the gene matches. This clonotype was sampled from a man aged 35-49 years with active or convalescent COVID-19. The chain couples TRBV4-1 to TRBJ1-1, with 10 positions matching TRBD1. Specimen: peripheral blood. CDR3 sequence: CASSFDRGLSIEAFF. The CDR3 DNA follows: TGCGCCAGCAGCTTCGACAGGGGGCTGAGTATTGAAGCTTTCTTT.